Detailed here is one TCR beta chain. Its specificity is not known. The data originate from a study of cytomegalovirus exposure and HLA in healthy donors. Study results and caveats: TCR beta V- and J-gene trimming, according to a later analysis, was linked to a missense DCLRE1C variant.

Trimming stripped 4 bases from V and 8 bases from J, with 15 bases between. CDR1 is WSHSY and CDR2 is SAAADI in the germline V gene. The CDR3 covers 14 residues. Primers: 60 Vbeta forward and 13 Jbeta reverse. This table comes from immunoSEQ multiplex PCR, and its TCRdb copy is limited to in-frame clones, with some not included. Of 130,000 or so clones listed, around 80% are singletons. The sample taken for sequencing was PBMCs. This chain connects TRBV10-2 to TRBJ1-3; D perhaps matches TRBD1 (5 bases). The receptor's source is a man younger than 35 in good health and CMV-seropositive. CDR3 sequence: CASSVGRAGYTIYF. For the CDR3, the DNA is TGCGCCAGCAGTGTCGGCAGGGCAGGATACACCATATATTTT.